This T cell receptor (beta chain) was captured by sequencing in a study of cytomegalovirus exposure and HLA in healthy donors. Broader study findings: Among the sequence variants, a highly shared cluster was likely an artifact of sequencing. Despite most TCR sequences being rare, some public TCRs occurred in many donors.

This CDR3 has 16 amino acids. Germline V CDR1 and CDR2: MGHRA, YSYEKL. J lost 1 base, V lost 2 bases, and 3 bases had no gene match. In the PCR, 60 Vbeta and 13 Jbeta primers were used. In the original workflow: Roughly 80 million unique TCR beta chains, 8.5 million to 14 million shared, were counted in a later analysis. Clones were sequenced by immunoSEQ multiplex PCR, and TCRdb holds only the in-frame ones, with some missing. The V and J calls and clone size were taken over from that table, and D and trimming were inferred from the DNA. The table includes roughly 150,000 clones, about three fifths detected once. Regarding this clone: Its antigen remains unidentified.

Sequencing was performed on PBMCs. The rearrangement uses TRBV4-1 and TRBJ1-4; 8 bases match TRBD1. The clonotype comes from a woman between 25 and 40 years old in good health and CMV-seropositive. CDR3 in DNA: TGCGCCAGCAGCCAAAACAGGGGGGTAACTAATGAAAAACTGTTTTTT. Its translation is CASSQNRGVTNEKLFF.